This T cell receptor (beta chain) was retrieved from a study of vaccination and CD4 T cells after COVID-19. V lost 6 bases, J lost 4 bases, and 15 bases lay in between. Germline V CDR1 and CDR2: SNHLY, FYNNEI. CDR3 size: 14 residues. Note on this clonotype: The antigen is not known.

Treatment of the sample: roughly 10-day PBMC culture with coronavirus spike peptide pools or control peptides (ViraFEST assay). Each well held 2 million to 2.5 million PBMCs in IL-2 (around 10 IU/ml) medium with 10 ug/ml peptide pools. Once obtained from cultured CD4+ T cells, the DNA was sequenced using the Oncomine TCR Beta short-read assay. TCRdb re-called the PCR reads through MiXCR, storing one row per CDR3 protein. The sample shows about 19,000 distinct CDR3 sequences, 49% of them seen only once. Sequenced material: CD4+ T cells from blood, cultured in vitro. The chain joins TRBV2 to TRBJ1-1, with a possible D match to TRBD1 (5 bases). The clonotype comes from a human donor who had recovered from COVID-19. The CDR3 loop reads CASRTRGGSTEAFF. DNA for the CDR3: TGTGCCAGCAGGACTAGGGGTGGGAGCACTGAAGCTTTCTTT. The full variable domain, with the rest looked up from reference TRBV2 and TRBJ1-1, is EPEVTQTPSHQVTQMGQEVILRCVPISNHLYFYWYRQILGQKVEFLVSFYNNEISEKSEIFDDQFSVERPDGSNFTLKIRSTKLEDSAMYFCASRTRGGSTEAFFGQGTRLTVV.